This T cell receptor (beta chain) was retrieved from a study of response to subunit inactivated influenza vaccine. Germline V gene lookup returns CDR1 SEHNR and CDR2 FQNEAQ (reference sequence). V lost 5 bases to trimming and J lost 4 bases; unmatched junction nucleotides: 10. The CDR3 length is 16 residues. Broader study findings: It was suggested by the authors that few new T cells are recruited by each seasonal influenza vaccination.

TCRdb re-called the RT-PCR reads through MiXCR, storing one row per CDR3 protein. The data hold about 170,000 distinct CDR3 sequences, with around 10% observed a single time. Remarks on this clonotype: Antigen: not known.

This TCR derives from a man in his fifties or sixties who received an inactivated influenza vaccine. Sequenced material: CD8+ T cells sorted from PBMCs, taken around 2 years after vaccination. The chain carries TRBV7-9 and TRBJ2-5, with 10 bases aligning to TRBD1. CDR3 sequence (DNA): TGTGCCAGCAGCCCACCGACAGGGGGCGTTCGAGAGACCCAGTACTTC. Its translation is CASSPPTGGVRETQYF.